One and the same sample provided the 24 T cell receptor beta chains below, sequenced in a study of blood T cell repertoires in COVID-19. Repertoires were generated with immunoSEQ multiplex PCR, while TCRdb's copy carries only in-frame clones and drops some. The sample has about 400,000 clones; roughly 91% are singletons. The material sequenced was PBMCs or T cells enriched from blood (not recorded which). Receptor source: a woman aged 25 to 39 who had recovered from COVID-19.

The rearrangement links TRBV19 to TRBJ1-6; TRBD1 might be the D (5 bases). CDR3 length: 14 amino acids. Trimming shortened V by 5 bases and J by 9 bases, and 14 bases separated the two germline ends. CDR1 is LNHDA and CDR2 is SQIVND in the germline V gene (reference sequence). CDR3 sequence: CASSGANSASPLHF. Written as DNA, the CDR3 is TGTGCCAGTAGTGGGGCGAACAGCGCTTCACCCCTCCACTTT. Full variable domain (missing parts from reference TRBV19 and TRBJ1-6): DGGITQSPKYLFRKEGQNVTLSCEQNLNHDAMYWYRQDPGQGLRLIYYSQIVNDFQKGDIAEGYSVSREKKESFPLTVTSAQKNPTAFYLCASSGANSASPLHFGNGTRLTVT.

The chain recombines TRBV7-2 with TRBJ2-7, with 7 bases aligning to TRBD2. Germline CDR1 and CDR2: SGHTA and FQGNSA. V trimming: 2 bases; J trimming: 2 bases; junction bases outside the gene matches: 6. This CDR3 spans 15 amino acids. The DNA of the CDR3 is TGTGCCAGCAGCTTATTAGGGGAGGGTACCTACGAGCAGTACTTC. It yields the protein CASSLLGEGTYEQYF. The whole variable domain, filled in from reference TRBV7-2 and TRBJ2-7, reads GAGVSQSPSNKVTEKGKDVELRCDPISGHTALYWYRQSLGQGLEFLIYFQGNSAPDKSGLPSDRFSAERTGGSVSTLTIQRTQQEDSAVYLCASSLLGEGTYEQYFGPGTRLTVT.

This sequence joins TRBV7-2 and TRBJ1-2; 9 positions match TRBD1. The CDR3 runs to 16 residues. Germline V gene data show CDR1 as SGHTA and CDR2 as FQGNSA. V shed 5 bases and J 0 bases; nucleotides not matched to a gene: 7. The CDR3: CASSATRTGANYGYTF. CDR3 in DNA: TGTGCCAGCAGCGCCACCCGGACAGGGGCTAACTATGGCTACACCTTC.

The chain uses TRBV5-1 and TRBJ2-2; D might be TRBD2 (6 bases). This CDR3 comprises 18 residues. CDR1 is SGHRS, CDR2 YFSETQ, per germline. Between the trimmed V and J ends, which lost 0 bases and 3 bases, there was a span of 18 bases. The CDR3 is CASSLVSPGGVYTGELFF. The CDR3 DNA reads TGCGCCAGCAGCTTGGTTAGCCCTGGCGGGGTGTACACCGGGGAGCTGTTTTTT.

The V and J genes are TRBV6-5 and TRBJ1-2; TRBD1 matches 8 bases. Germline values: CDR1 MNHEY, CDR2 SVGAGI. The CDR3 is 12 amino acids. V lost 5 bases, J lost 10 bases, and 6 bases stayed unmatched. CDR3 sequence (DNA): TGTGCCAGCAGTAGGATGACAGGGGTCTACACCTTC. As protein: CASSRMTGVYTF.

The CDR3 sequence: CASSFRGLNSPLHF. Written as DNA, the CDR3 is TGTGCCAGCAGCTTTAGGGGGCTCAATTCACCCCTCCACTTT. The J gene is TRBJ1-6, the V gene TRBV7-2; 7 bases align to TRBD1. V shed 3 bases and J 7 bases; nucleotides not matched to a gene: 3. The germline CDR1 and CDR2 sequences are SGHTA and FQGNSA. The CDR3 is 14 amino acids. The full variable domain, with the rest looked up from reference TRBV7-2 and TRBJ1-6, is GAGVSQSPSNKVTEKGKDVELRCDPISGHTALYWYRQSLGQGLEFLIYFQGNSAPDKSGLPSDRFSAERTGGSVSTLTIQRTQQEDSAVYLCASSFRGLNSPLHFGNGTRLTVT.

As DNA, the CDR3 is TGTGCCAGCAGCCGGCGTTGGACAGGAATGAACACTGAAGCTTTCTTT. Translation gives CASSRRWTGMNTEAFF. The rearrangement joins TRBV28 to TRBJ1-1; 7 nucleotides align to TRBD1. Looked up from germline, CDR1 is MDHEN and CDR2 is SYDVKM. The CDR3 sequence is 16 residues long. The V segment lost 6 bases and the J segment 0 bases; nucleotides outside the gene matches: 10.

The chain carries TRBV7-3 and TRBJ2-1; 10 nucleotides line up with TRBD1. This CDR3 has 15 amino acids. V dropped 4 bases and J dropped 2; count of bases not matched to a gene: 2. Germline CDR1 reads SGHTA; CDR2 reads FQGTGA. CDR3 nucleotides: TGTGCCAGCAGCTCCGGGACAGGGGCCTACAATGAGCAGTTCTTC. Residues: CASSSGTGAYNEQFF.

The chain recombines TRBV7-2 with TRBJ1-1; D not certain. Trimming cost V 5 bases and J 1 base, with 14 bases left between them. The germline V gene has CDR1 SGHTA and CDR2 FQGNSA. There are 15 residues in the CDR3. The CDR3 loop reads CASSPRSEWNTEAFF. In DNA, the CDR3 is TGTGCCAGCAGCCCACGAAGCGAGTGGAACACTGAAGCTTTCTTT.

This sequence joins TRBV7-7 and TRBJ2-1, with 8 bases lining up with TRBD2. This CDR3 contains 14 residues. The germline gives CDR1 SSHAT, CDR2 FNYEAQ (reference sequence). The junction had 5 bases not matched to a gene; V was cut back by 1 base and J by 9 bases. CDR3: CASSLGGGNAEQFF. CDR3 coding DNA: TGTGCCAGCAGCTTAGGCGGGGGGAACGCTGAGCAGTTCTTC.

This clone was seen a handful of times. The rearrangement links TRBV7-9 to TRBJ2-7; 7 bases are shared with TRBD1. Germline CDR1 SEHNR, CDR2 FQNEAQ (reference sequence). The V segment lost 3 bases and the J segment 1 base; nucleotides outside the gene matches: 12. The CDR3 is 17 residues long. The CDR3 loop is CASSFGWGQKLSYEQYF. The CDR3 nucleotides read TGTGCCAGCAGCTTCGGGTGGGGACAGAAGCTTTCCTACGAGCAGTACTTC.

The V and J genes are TRBV5-1 and TRBJ2-7, with TRBD1 as a possible D gene (6 bases). Germline V gives CDR1 SGHRS, CDR2 YFSETQ. V lost 0 bases and J 6 bases, leaving 13 bases between the germline ends. This CDR3 contains 14 residues. CDR3 bases: TGCGCCAGCAGCTTGGGCCAGGGGATCGGCGAGCAGTACTTC. Amino acids: CASSLGQGIGEQYF.

This chain connects TRBV6-5 to TRBJ1-2; 9 bases are shared with TRBD1. The V gene's germline CDR1 is MNHEY and CDR2 SVGAGI. There are 13 residues in the CDR3. Unmatched junction bases numbered 4, after V lost 4 bases and J lost 7 bases. Here the CDR3 DNA reads TGTGCCAGCAGTTTGGGACAGGGCGTTGGCTACACCTTC. This sequence encodes CASSLGQGVGYTF.

This clone was recorded once. The genes are TRBV10-1 and TRBJ2-1; D unclear. V was clipped by 6 bases and J by 12 bases, with 15 bases between them. Germline lookup yields CDR1 WNHNN and CDR2 SYGVQD (reference sequence). This CDR3 is 12 amino acids long. This chain's CDR3 is CASSGSNPGQFF. The CDR3 DNA sequence: TGCGCCAGCAGCGGAAGCAACCCGGGGCAGTTCTTC.

This chain joins TRBV24-1 and TRBJ2-2; no reliable D call. This CDR3 is 16 amino acids long. V was trimmed by 7 bases and J by 0 bases, leaving 14 bases between them. Looked up from germline, CDR1 is KGHDR and CDR2 is SFDVKD. CDR3 DNA sequence: TGTGCCACCAGCAGTAGACATTACGCGAACACCGGGGAGCTGTTTTTT. It is translated as CATSSRHYANTGELFF.

This chain joins TRBV6-6 and TRBJ1-2; D unresolved. The CDR3 has 14 residues. V gave up 4 bases and J gave up 1 base, with 10 bases separating them. The germline CDR1 and CDR2 sequences are MNHNY and SVGAGI (reference sequence). CDR3 in amino acids: CASSSGGVNYGYTF. DNA of the CDR3: TGTGCCAGCAGTTCAGGCGGGGTTAACTATGGCTACACCTTC.

The V and J genes are TRBV29-1 and TRBJ2-7; perhaps TRBD2 as D (5 bases). V was clipped by 1 base and J by 7 bases, with 11 bases between them. CDR3 length equals 12 residues. Germline CDR1 is SQVTM and CDR2 is ANQGSEA. CDR3 loop: CSVEGLAEEQYF. CDR3 sequence (DNA): TGCAGCGTTGAAGGGCTAGCTGAGGAGCAGTACTTC.

In DNA, the CDR3 is TGCAGTGCTAGTCAACTAGCGGGGTTGTACAATGAGCAGTTCTTC. Translation: CSASQLAGLYNEQFF. The rearrangement joins TRBV20-1 to TRBJ2-1, with 10 bases lining up with TRBD2. The CDR3 loop spans 15 amino acids. After removal of 3 bases from V and 4 bases from J, the junction contained 6 bases not matched to a gene. Germline V gives CDR1 DFQATT, CDR2 SNEGSKA (reference sequence).

This chain connects TRBV28 to TRBJ2-4, with no clear D. Trimming stripped 2 bases from V and 6 bases from J, with 8 bases between. The CDR3 sequence is 13 residues long. CDR1 is MDHEN and CDR2 is SYDVKM in the germline V gene. CDR3 sequence reads: CASSLEGGNIQYF. The CDR3, as DNA: TGTGCCAGCAGTTTAGAAGGCGGAAACATTCAGTACTTC.

The rearrangement links TRBV9 to TRBJ2-7; D is perhaps TRBD1 (6 bases). V was shortened by 4 bases and J by 2 bases, with 13 bases between the two germline ends. CDR1 and CDR2 from the germline V gene are SGDLS and YYNGEE. The CDR3 totals 14 residues. CDR3 sequence: CASSPLWGPYEQYF. DNA of the CDR3: TGTGCCAGCAGCCCTCTCTGGGGGCCCTACGAGCAGTACTTC.

V gene TRBV4-1 combines with J gene TRBJ2-1, with 7 bases matching TRBD2. Germline V gene sequence: CDR1 MGHRA, CDR2 YSYEKL. The CDR3 has 17 amino acids. V was clipped by 2 bases and J by 8 bases; unmatched bases: 15. DNA of the CDR3: TGCGCCAGCAGCCAATTGTGGGGACTCCCGGGGGGAGATGAGCAGTTCTTC. The encoded protein is CASSQLWGLPGGDEQFF.

The V gene is TRBV12-5, the J gene TRBJ1-5, with D unclear. This CDR3 contains 15 residues. V was clipped by 8 bases and J by 0 bases, with 14 bases between them. CDR1 LGHNT and CDR2 FRNRAP come from the germline V gene. CDR3 DNA sequence: TGTGCTAGTCTTTCGACTGACGATAGCAATCAGCCCCAGCATTTT. It is translated as CASLSTDDSNQPQHF.

This clone was observed a handful of times. CDR3 coding DNA: TGCAGTGCTAGTATCGGCCAGGGGGATCAGCCCCAGCATTTT. Encoded protein: CSASIGQGDQPQHF. The chain has TRBV20-1 and TRBJ1-5; 7 nucleotides agree with TRBD1. The ends lost 3 bases at V and 5 bases at J; junction bases unmatched: 7. The CDR3 length is 14 residues. Germline V gene data show CDR1 as DFQATT and CDR2 as SNEGSKA (reference sequence).

The CDR3 region has the DNA TGTGCCAGCAGTACAGGGTGGGGCGAGCAGTACTTC. This gives the protein CASSTGWGEQYF. V usage is TRBV6-5 and J usage is TRBJ2-7, with D possibly TRBD1 on 6 matching bases. Trimming left V 5 bases short and J 6 bases short, with 11 bases between. The CDR3 totals 12 residues. Per germline, CDR1 MNHEY and CDR2 SVGAGI.